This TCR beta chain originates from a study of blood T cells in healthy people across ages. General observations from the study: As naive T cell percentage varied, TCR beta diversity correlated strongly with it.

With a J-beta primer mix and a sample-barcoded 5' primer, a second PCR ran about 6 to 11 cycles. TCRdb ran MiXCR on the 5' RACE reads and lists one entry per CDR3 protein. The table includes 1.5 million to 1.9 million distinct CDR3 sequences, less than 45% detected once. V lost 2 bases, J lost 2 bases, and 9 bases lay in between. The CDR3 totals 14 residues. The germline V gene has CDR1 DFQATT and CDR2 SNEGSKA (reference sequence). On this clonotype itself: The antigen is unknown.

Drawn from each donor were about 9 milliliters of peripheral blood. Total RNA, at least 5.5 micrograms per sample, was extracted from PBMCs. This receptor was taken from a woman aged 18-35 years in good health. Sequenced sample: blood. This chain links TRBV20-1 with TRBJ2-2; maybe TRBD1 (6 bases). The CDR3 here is CSARQGTNTGELFF. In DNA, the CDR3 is TGCAGTGCTAGACAGGGGACCAACACCGGGGAGCTGTTTTTT.